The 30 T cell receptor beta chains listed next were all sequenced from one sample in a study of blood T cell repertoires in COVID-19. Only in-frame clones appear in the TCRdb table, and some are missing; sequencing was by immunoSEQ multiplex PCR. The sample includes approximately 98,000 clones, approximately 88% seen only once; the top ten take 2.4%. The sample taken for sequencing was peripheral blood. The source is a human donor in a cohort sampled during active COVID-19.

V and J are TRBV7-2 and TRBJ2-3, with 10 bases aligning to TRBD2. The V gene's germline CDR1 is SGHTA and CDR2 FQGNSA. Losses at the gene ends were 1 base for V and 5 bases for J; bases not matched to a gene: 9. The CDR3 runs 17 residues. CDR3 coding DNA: TGTGCCAGCAGCTTAGTGGCTAGCGGGAGTGGATTAGATACGCAGTATTTT. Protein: CASSLVASGSGLDTQYF.

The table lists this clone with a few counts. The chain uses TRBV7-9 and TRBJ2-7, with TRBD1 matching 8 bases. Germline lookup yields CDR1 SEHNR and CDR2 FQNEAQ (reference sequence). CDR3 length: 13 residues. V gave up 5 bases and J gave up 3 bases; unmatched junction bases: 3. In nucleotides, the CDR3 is TGTGCCAGCAGCCCCGGACAGGGCTACGAGCAGTACTTC. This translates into CASSPGQGYEQYF. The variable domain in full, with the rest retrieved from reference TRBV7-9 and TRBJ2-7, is DTGVSQNPRHKITKRGQNVTFRCDPISEHNRLYWYRQTLGQGPEFLTYFQNEAQLEKSRLLSDRFSAERPKGSFSTLEIQRTEQGDSAMYLCASSPGQGYEQYFGPGTRLTVT.

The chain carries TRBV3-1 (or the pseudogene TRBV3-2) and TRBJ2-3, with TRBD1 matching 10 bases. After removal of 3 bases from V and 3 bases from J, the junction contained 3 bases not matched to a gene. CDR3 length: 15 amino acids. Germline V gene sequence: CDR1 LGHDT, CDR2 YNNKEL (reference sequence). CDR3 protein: CASSHPGQGTDTQYF. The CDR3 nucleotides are TGTGCCAGCAGCCACCCGGGACAGGGGACAGATACGCAGTATTTT.

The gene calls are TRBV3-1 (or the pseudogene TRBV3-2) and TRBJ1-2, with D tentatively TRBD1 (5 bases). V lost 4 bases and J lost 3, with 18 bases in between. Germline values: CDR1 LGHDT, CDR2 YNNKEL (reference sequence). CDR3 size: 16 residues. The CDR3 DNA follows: TGTGCCAGCAGCCCAAGGGGCCGGCAAGCCTACTATGGCTACACCTTC. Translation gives CASSPRGRQAYYGYTF.

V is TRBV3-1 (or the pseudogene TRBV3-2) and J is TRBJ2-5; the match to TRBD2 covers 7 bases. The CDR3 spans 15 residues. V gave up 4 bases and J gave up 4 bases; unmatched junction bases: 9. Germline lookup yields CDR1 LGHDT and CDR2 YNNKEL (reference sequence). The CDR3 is CASSRERGWGETQYF. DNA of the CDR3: TGTGCCAGCAGCCGCGAGCGGGGATGGGGAGAGACCCAGTACTTC.

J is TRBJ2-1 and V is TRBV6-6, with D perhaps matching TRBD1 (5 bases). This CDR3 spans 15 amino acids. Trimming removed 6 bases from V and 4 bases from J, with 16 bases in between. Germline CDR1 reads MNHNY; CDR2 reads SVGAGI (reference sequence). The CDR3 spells CASSAAGPDYNEQFF. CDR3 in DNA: TGTGCCAGCAGCGCCGCAGGGCCAGATTACAATGAGCAGTTCTTC.

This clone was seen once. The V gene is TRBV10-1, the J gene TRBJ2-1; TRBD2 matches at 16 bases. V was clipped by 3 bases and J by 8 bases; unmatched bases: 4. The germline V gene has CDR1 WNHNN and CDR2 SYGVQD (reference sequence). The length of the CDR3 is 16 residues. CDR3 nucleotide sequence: TGCGCCAGCAGTGACGGGACTAGCGGGAGGGGGGATGAGCAGTTCTTC. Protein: CASSDGTSGRGDEQFF.

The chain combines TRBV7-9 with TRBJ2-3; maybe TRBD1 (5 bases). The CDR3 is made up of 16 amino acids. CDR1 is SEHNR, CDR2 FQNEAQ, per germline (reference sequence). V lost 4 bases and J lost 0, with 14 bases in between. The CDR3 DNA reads TGTGCCAGCAGCTCACTCCAGGGCGCTAGCACAGATACGCAGTATTTT. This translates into CASSSLQGASTDTQYF. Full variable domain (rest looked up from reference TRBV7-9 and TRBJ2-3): DTGVSQNPRHKITKRGQNVTFRCDPISEHNRLYWYRQTLGQGPEFLTYFQNEAQLEKSRLLSDRFSAERPKGSFSTLEIQRTEQGDSAMYLCASSSLQGASTDTQYFGPGTRLTVL.

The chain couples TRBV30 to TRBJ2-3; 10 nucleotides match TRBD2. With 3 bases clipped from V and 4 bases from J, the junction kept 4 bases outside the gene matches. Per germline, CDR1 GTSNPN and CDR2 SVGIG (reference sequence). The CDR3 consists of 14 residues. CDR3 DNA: TGTGCCTGGAGAGTAGCGGGAGGCTCAGATACGCAGTATTTT. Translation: CAWRVAGGSDTQYF.

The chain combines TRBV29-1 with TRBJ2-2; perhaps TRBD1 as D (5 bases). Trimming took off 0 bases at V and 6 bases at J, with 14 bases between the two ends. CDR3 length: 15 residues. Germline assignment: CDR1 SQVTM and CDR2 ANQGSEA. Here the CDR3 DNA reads TGCAGCGTTGAAGAAGTAGGGGCAGTTCCCGGGGAGCTGTTTTTT. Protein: CSVEEVGAVPGELFF.

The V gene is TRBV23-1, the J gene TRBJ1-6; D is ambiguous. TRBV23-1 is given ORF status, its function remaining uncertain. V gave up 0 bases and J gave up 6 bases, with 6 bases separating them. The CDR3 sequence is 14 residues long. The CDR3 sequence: CASSQSQTNSPLHF. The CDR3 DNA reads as TGCGCCAGCAGTCAATCACAGACTAATTCACCCCTCCACTTT.

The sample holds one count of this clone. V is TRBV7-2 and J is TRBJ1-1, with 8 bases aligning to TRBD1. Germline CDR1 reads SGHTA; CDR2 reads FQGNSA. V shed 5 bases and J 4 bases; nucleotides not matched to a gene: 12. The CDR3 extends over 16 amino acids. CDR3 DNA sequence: TGTGCCAGCAGCCAAAACTTCGACAGGGGTGGCACTGAAGCTTTCTTT. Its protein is CASSQNFDRGGTEAFF.

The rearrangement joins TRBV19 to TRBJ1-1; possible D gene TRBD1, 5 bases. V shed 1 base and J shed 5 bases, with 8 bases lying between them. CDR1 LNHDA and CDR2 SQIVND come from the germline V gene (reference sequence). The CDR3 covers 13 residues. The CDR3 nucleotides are TGTGCCAGTAGTATAGGGGAGGGGACTGAAGCTTTCTTT. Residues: CASSIGEGTEAFF.

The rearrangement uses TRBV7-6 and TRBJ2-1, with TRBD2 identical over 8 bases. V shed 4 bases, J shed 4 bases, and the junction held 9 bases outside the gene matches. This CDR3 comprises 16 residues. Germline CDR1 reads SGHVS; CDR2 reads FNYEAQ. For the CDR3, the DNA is TGTGCCAGCAGCTCGGGGGGGGTCCTCACTTACAATGAGCAGTTCTTC. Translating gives CASSSGGVLTYNEQFF.

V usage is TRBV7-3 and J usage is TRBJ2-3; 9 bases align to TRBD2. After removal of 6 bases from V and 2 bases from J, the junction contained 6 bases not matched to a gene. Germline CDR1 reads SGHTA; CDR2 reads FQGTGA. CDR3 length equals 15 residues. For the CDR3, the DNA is TGTGCCAGCAGAGGCGGGGGGGCCGACACAGATACGCAGTATTTT. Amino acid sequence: CASRGGGADTDTQYF.

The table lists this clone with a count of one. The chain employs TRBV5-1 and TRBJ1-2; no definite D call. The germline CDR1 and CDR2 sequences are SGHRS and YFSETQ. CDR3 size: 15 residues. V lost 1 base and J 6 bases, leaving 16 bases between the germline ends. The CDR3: CASSLSSYSTNGYTF. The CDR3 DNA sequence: TGCGCCAGCAGCTTGAGTTCTTACAGCACGAATGGCTACACCTTC. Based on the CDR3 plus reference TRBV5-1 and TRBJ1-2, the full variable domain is KAGVTQTPRYLIKTRGQQVTLSCSPISGHRSVSWYQQTPGQGLQFLFEYFSETQRNKGNFPGRFSGRQFSNSRSEMNVSTLELGDSALYLCASSLSSYSTNGYTFGSGTRLTVV.

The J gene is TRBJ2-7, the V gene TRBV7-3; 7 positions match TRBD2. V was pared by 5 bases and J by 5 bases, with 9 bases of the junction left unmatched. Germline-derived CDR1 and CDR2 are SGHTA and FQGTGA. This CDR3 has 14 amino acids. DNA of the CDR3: TGTGCCAGCAGCCTCTCTCTGGCGGGAGACGAGCAGTACTTC. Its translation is CASSLSLAGDEQYF.

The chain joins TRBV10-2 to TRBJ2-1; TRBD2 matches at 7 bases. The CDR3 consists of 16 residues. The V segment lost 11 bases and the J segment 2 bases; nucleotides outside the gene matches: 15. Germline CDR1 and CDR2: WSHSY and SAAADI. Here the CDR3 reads CAVQVSLAGAYNEQFF. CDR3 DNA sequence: TGCGCCGTACAGGTCAGTCTGGCGGGAGCCTACAATGAGCAGTTCTTC.

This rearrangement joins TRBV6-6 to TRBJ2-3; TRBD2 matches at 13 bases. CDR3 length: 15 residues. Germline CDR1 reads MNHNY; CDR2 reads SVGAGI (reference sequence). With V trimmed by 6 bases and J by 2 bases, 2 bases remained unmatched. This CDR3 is CASRGTSGDTDTQYF. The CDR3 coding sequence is TGTGCCAGCAGAGGGACTAGCGGGGACACAGATACGCAGTATTTT.

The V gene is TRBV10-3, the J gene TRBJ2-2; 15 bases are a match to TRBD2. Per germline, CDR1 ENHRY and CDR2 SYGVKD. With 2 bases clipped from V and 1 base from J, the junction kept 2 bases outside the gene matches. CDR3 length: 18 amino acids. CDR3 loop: CAISEAGLAGGNTGELFF. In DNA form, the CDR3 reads TGTGCCATCAGTGAGGCGGGACTAGCGGGAGGGAACACCGGGGAGCTGTTTTTT.

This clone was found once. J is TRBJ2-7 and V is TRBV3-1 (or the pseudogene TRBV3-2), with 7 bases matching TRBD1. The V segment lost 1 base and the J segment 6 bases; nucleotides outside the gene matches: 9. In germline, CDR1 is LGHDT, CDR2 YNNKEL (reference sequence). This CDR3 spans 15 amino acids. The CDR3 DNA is TGTGCCAGCAGCCAAGGGGGGACAGACTTAGGCGAGCAGTACTTC. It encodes CASSQGGTDLGEQYF.

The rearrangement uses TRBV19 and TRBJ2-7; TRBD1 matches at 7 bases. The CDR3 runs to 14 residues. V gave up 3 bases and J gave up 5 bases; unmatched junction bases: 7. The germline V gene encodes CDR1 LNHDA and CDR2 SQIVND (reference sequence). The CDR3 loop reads CASSMTGNGNEQYF. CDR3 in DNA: TGTGCCAGTAGTATGACAGGGAATGGCAACGAGCAGTACTTC.

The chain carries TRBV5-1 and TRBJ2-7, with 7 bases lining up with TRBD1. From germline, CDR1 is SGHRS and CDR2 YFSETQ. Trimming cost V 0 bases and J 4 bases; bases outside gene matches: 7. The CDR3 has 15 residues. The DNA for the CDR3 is TGCGCCAGCAGCTTGGACGGGACAGCCGGGTACGAGCAGTACTTC. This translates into CASSLDGTAGYEQYF.

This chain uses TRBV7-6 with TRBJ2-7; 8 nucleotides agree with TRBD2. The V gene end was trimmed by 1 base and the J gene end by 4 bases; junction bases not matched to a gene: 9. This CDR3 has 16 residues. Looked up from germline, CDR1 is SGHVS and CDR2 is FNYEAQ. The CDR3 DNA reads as TGTGCCAGCAGCTTAGGGACCATAAGCGGGAGTTACGAGCAGTACTTC. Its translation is CASSLGTISGSYEQYF.

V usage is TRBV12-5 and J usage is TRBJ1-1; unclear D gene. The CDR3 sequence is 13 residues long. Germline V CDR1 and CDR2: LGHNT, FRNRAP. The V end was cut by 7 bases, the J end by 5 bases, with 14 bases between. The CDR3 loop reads CASDSRRGTEAFF. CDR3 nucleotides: TGTGCTAGTGACTCTCGACGAGGGACTGAAGCTTTCTTT.

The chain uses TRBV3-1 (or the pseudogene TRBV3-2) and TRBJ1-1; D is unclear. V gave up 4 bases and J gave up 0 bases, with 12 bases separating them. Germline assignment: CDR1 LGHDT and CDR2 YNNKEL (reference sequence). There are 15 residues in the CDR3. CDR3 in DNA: TGTGCCAGCAGCCGAATCTACGAGGTGAACACTGAAGCTTTCTTT. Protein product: CASSRIYEVNTEAFF.

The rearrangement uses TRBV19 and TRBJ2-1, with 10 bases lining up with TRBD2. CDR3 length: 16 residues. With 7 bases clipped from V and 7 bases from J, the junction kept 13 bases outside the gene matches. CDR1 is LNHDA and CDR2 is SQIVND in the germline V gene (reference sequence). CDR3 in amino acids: CASTDGGNSGRNEQFF. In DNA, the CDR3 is TGTGCCAGTACCGATGGGGGAAATAGCGGGAGGAATGAGCAGTTCTTC.

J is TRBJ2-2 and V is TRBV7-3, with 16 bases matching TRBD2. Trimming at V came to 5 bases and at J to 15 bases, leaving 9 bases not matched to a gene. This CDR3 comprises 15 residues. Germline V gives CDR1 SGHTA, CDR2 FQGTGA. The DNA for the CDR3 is TGTGCCAGCAGCACCTCACCCGGGACTAGCGGGAGGGTGTTTTTT. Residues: CASSTSPGTSGRVFF.

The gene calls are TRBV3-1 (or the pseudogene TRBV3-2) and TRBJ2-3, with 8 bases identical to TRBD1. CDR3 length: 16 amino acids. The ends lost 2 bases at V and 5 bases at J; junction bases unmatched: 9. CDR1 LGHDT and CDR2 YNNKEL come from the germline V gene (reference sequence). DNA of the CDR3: TGTGCCAGCAGCCAACACGGGACAGGAGGGGGAGATACGCAGTATTTT. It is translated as CASSQHGTGGGDTQYF.

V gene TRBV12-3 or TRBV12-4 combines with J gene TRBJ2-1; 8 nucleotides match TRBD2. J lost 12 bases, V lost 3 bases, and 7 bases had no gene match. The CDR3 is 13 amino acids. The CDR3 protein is CASSFKAGARQFF. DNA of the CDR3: TGTGCCAGCAGTTTTAAAGCGGGGGCAAGGCAGTTCTTC.